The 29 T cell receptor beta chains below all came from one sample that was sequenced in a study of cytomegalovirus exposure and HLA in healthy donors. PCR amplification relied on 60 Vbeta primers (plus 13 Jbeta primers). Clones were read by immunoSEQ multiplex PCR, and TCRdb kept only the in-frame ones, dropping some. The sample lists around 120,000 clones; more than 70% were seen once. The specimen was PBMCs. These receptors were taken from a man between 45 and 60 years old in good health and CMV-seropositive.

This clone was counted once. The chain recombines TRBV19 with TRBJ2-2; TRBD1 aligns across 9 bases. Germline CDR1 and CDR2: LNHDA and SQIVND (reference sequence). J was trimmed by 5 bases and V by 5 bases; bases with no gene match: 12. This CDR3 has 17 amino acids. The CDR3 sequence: CASSGGPTQGATGELFF. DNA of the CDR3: TGTGCCAGTAGTGGGGGCCCCACACAGGGGGCTACCGGGGAGCTGTTTTTT.

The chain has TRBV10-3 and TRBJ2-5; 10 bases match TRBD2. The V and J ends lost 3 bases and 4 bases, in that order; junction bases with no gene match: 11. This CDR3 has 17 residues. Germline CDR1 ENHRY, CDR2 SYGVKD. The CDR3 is CAISDPLAGEWGETQYF. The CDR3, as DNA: TGTGCCATCAGTGACCCTCTAGCGGGAGAGTGGGGAGAGACCCAGTACTTC.

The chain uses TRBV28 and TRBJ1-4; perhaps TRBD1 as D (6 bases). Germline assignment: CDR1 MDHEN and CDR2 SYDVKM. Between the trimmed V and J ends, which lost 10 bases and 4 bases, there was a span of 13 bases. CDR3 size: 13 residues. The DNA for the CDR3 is TGTGCCATCTTAGGACAGCTTAATGAAAAACTGTTTTTT. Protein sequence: CAILGQLNEKLFF.

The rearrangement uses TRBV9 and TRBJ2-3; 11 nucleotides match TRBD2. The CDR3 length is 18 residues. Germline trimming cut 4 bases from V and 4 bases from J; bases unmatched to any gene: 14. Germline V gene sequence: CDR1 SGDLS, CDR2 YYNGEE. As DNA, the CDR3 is TGTGCCAGCAGCTCTAAAACTAGCGGGGGCTTTTCGGCAGATACGCAGTATTTT. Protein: CASSSKTSGGFSADTQYF.

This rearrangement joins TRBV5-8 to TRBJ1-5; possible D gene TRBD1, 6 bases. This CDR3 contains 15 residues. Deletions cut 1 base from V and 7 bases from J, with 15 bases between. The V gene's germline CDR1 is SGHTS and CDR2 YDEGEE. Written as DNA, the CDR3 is TGTGCCAGCAGCTTGTTGCCAGGGGAAGGACAGCCCCAGCATTTT. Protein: CASSLLPGEGQPQHF.

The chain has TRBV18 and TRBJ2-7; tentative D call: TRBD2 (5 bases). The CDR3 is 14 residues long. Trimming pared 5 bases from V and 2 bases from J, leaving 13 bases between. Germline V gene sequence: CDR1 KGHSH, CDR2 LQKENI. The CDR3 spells CASSETSRAYEQYF. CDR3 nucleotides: TGTGCCAGCTCAGAAACCTCGCGGGCCTACGAGCAGTACTTC.

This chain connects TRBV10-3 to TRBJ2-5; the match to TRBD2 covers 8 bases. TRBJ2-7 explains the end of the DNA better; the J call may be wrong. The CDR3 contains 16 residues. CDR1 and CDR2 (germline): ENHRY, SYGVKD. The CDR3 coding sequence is TGTGCCATCAGTGAGTCGGGTAGCGGGGCCTCCTACGAGCAGTACTTC. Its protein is CAISESGSGASYEQYF.

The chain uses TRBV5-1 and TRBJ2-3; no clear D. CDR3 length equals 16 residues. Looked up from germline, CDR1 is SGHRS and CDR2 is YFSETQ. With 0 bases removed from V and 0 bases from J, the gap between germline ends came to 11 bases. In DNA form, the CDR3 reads TGCGCCAGCAGCTTGGAGAGCCTAATTAGCACAGATACGCAGTATTTT. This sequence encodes CASSLESLISTDTQYF.

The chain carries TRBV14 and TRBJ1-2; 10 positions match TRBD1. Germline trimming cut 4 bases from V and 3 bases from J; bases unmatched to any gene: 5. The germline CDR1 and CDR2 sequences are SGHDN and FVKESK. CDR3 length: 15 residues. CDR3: CASSPRQGAYYGYTF. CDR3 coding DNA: TGTGCCAGCAGCCCGCGACAGGGGGCTTACTATGGCTACACCTTC.

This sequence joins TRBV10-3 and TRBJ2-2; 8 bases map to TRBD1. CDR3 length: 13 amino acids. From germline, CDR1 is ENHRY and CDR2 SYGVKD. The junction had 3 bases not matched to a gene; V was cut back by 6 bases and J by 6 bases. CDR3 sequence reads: CAISIQGAGELFF. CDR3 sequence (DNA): TGTGCCATCAGCATACAGGGGGCCGGGGAGCTGTTTTTT.

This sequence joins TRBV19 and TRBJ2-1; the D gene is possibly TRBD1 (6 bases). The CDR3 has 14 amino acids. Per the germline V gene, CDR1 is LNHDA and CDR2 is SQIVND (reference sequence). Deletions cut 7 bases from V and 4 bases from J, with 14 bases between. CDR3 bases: TGTGCCAGTACCCGGGCCGGACAGTACAATGAGCAGTTCTTC. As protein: CASTRAGQYNEQFF. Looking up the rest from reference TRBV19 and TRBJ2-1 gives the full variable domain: DGGITQSPKYLFRKEGQNVTLSCEQNLNHDAMYWYRQDPGQGLRLIYYSQIVNDFQKGDIAEGYSVSREKKESFPLTVTSAQKNPTAFYLCASTRAGQYNEQFFGPGTRLTVL.

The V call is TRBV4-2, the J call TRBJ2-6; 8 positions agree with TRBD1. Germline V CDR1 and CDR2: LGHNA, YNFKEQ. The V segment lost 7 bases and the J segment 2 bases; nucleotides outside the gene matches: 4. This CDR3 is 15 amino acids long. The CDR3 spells CASTQGAPGANVLTF. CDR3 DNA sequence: TGTGCCAGCACCCAGGGGGCCCCTGGGGCCAACGTCCTGACTTTC.

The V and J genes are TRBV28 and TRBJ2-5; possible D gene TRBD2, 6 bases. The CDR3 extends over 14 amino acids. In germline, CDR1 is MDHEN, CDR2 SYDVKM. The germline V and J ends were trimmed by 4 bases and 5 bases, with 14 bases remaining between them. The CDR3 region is CASSWREGLETQYF. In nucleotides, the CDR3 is TGTGCCAGCAGTTGGCGGGAAGGGCTGGAGACCCAGTACTTC.

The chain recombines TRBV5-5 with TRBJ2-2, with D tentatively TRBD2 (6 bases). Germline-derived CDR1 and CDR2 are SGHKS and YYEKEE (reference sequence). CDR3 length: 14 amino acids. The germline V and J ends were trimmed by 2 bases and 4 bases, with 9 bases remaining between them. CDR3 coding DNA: TGTGCCAGCAGCTTACTAGCCCCCACCGGGGAGCTGTTTTTT. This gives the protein CASSLLAPTGELFF. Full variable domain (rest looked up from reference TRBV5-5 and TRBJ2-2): DAGVTQSPTHLIKTRGQQVTLRCSPISGHKSVSWYQQVLGQGPQFIFQYYEKEERGRGNFPDRFSARQFPNYSSELNVNALLLGDSALYLCASSLLAPTGELFFGEGSRLTVL.

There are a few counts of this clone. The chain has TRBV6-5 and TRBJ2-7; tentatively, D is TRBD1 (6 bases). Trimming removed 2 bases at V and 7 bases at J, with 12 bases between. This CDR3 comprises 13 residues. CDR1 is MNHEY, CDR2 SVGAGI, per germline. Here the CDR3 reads CASSYLTGSEQYF. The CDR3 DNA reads TGTGCCAGCAGTTACCTTACAGGGTCTGAGCAGTACTTC.

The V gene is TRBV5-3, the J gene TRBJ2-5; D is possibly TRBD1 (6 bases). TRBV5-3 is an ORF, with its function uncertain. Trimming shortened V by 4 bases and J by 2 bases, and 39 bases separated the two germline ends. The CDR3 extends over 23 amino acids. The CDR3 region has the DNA TGTGCCAGAAGCACCCCGGACAGTTTCCCGCGGTTTATGGGTCTAGCCTATCAAGAGACCCAGTACTTC. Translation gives CARSTPDSFPRFMGLAYQETQYF.

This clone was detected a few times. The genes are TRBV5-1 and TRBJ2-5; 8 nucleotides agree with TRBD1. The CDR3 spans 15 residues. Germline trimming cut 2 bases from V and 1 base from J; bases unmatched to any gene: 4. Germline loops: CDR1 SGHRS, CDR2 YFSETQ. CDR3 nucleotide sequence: TGCGCCAGCAGCTTAAATACAGGGGGCCAAGAGACCCAGTACTTC. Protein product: CASSLNTGGQETQYF.

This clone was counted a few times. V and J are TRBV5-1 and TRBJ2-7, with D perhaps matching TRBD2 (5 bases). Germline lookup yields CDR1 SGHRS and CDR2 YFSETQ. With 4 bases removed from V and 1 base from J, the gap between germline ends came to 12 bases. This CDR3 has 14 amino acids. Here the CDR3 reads CASSSHSGSYEQYF. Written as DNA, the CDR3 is TGCGCCAGCAGCAGCCACAGCGGATCCTACGAGCAGTACTTC.

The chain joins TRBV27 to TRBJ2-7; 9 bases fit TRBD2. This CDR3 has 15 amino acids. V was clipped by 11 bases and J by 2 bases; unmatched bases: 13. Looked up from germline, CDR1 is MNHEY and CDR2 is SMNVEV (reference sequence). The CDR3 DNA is TGTGCCTCGACCTCCGGGGCTAGCGGGGCCTACGAGCAGTACTTC. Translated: CASTSGASGAYEQYF.

This CDR3 reads CASSYLQGVGYGYTF. CDR3 DNA sequence: TGTGCCAGCAGTTACCTACAGGGGGTAGGCTATGGCTACACCTTC. The chain has TRBV6-5 and TRBJ1-2; TRBD1 aligns across 8 bases. Germline V gene sequence: CDR1 MNHEY, CDR2 SVGAGI. V gave up 2 bases and J gave up 4 bases; unmatched junction bases: 6. The length of the CDR3 is 15 residues.

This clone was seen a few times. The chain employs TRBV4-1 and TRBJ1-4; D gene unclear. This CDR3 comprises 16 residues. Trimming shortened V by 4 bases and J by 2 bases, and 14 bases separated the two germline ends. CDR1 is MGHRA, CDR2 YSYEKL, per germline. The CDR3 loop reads CASSLLPVLTNEKLFF. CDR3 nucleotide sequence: TGCGCCAGCAGCCTTCTACCGGTATTGACTAATGAAAAACTGTTTTTT.

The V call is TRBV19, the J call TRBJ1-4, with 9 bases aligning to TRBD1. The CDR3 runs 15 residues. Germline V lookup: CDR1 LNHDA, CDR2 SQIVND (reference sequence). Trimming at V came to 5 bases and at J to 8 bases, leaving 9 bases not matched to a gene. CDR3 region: CASSPLTGGSEKLFF. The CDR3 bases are TGTGCCAGTAGTCCTCTGACAGGGGGTTCCGAAAAACTGTTTTTT.

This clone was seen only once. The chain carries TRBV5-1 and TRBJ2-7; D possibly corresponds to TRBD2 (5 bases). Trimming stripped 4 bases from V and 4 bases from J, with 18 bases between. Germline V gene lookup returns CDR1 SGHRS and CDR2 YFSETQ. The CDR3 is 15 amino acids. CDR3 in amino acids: CASSMGGGSRYEQYF. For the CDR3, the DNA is TGCGCCAGCAGCATGGGTGGCGGGTCGAGATACGAGCAGTACTTC.

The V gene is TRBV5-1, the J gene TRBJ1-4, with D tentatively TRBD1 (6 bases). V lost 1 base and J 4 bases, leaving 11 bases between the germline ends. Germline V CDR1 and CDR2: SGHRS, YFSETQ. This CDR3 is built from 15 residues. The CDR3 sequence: CASSLFTGSNEKLFF. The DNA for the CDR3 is TGCGCCAGCAGCTTGTTTACAGGGAGTAATGAAAAACTGTTTTTT.

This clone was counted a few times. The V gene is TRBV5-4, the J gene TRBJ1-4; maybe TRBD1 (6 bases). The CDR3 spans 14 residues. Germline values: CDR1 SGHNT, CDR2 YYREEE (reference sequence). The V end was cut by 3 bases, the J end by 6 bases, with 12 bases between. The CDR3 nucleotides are TGTGCCAGCAGCTCTGGACAGTCTTATGAAAAACTGTTTTTT. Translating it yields CASSSGQSYEKLFF.

Here the CDR3 reads CASSLPGQGAEETQYF. In DNA, the CDR3 is TGTGCCAGTAGTCTTCCTGGACAGGGGGCAGAAGAGACCCAGTACTTC. The chain links TRBV19 to TRBJ2-5, with TRBD1 identical over 11 bases. The germline V gene encodes CDR1 LNHDA and CDR2 SQIVND (reference sequence). This CDR3 has 16 residues. V trimming: 5 bases; J trimming: 3 bases; junction bases outside the gene matches: 8.

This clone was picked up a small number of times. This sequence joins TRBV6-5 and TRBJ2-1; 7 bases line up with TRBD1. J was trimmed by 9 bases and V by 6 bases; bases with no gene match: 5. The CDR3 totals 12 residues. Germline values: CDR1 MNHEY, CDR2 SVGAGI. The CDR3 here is CASRTGSREQFF. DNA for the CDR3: TGTGCCAGCAGGACAGGGAGTCGTGAGCAGTTCTTC.

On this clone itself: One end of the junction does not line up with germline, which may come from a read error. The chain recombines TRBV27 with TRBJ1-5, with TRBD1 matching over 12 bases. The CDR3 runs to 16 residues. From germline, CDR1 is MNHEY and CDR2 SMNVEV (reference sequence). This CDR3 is CASSLSGQGARQPQHF. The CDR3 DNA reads TGTGCCAGCAGTCTATCGGGACAGGGGGCAAGACAGCCCCAGCATTTT.

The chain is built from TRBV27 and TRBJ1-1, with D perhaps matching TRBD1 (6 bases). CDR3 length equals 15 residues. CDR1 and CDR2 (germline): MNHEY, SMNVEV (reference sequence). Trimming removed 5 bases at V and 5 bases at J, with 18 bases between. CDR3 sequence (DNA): TGTGCCAGCAGTCGACGGGACAAAGTAGGAACTGAAGCTTTCTTT. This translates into CASSRRDKVGTEAFF.